The TCR beta chain under discussion was sequenced for a study of CD4 T cells in relation to SARS-CoV-2 and coronaviruses. On the study more broadly: Two subjects were Hispanic; patients were eight or nine males and a few females.

There are 12 residues in the CDR3. Trimming left V 4 bases short and J 5 bases short, with 11 bases between. Germline assignment: CDR1 GTSNPN and CDR2 SVGIG (reference sequence). The repertoire was sequenced with immunoSEQ multiplex PCR; TCRdb's copy has only in-frame clones and lacks some. Altogether 35,000 to 45,000 clones are present, over 60% being singletons, with the ten largest covering 20%. Comment on this clone: Its antigen is undetermined.

Sequencing was performed on memory CD4+ T cells from PBMCs, cultured in vitro. V usage is TRBV30 and J usage is TRBJ2-5; D is uncertain. The sequence derives from an adult with COVID-19. Here the CDR3 DNA reads TGTGCCTGGACTAGGCTAGGGGAGACCCAGTACTTC. Its translation is CAWTRLGETQYF.